This TCR beta chain emerged from a study of blood T cell repertoires in COVID-19. About the research overall: The origin of the acute and convalescent COVID-19 samples was the United States, Italy and Spain. The analysed material was cDNA or gDNA that came from T cells, B-cell-depleted T cells, or PBMCs.

Generated by immunoSEQ multiplex PCR, the TCRdb table keeps only in-frame clones and is missing some. Of 150,000 or so clones detected, 80% to 85% appear once; the ten largest clones hold about 5%. The V end lost 0 bases, the J end lost 4 bases, and 9 bases lay between the germline ends. Germline V gene lookup returns CDR1 SGHTA and CDR2 FQGNSA. CDR3 size: 14 residues. Participants reported their clinical history, and cohort assignment relied on those reports. On this clone: Other DNA sequences within the sample encode an identical CDR3.

Material: PBMCs or T cells enriched from blood (not recorded which). The gene calls are TRBV7-2 and TRBJ2-5; perhaps TRBD1 as D (5 bases). This TCR was recovered from a man aged 70 or older who had been exposed to COVID-19. CDR3 DNA sequence: TGTGCCAGCAGCTTAGCAGGGCAGGGAGAGACCCAGTACTTC. Its protein is CASSLAGQGETQYF.